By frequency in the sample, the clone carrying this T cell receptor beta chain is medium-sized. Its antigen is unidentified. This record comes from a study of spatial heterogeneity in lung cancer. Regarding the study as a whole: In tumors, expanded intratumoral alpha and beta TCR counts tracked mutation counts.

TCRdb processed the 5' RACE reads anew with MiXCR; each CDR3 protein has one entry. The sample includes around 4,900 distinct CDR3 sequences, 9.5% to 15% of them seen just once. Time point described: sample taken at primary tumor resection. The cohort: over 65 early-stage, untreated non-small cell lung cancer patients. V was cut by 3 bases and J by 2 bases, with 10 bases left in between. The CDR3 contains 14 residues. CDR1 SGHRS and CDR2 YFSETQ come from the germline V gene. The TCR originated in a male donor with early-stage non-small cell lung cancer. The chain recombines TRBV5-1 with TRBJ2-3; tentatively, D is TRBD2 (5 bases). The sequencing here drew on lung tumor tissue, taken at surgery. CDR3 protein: CASSSRTDTDTQYF. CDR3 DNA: TGCGCCAGCAGCTCCCGGACTGACACAGATACGCAGTATTTT. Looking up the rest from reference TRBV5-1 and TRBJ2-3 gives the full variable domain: KAGVTQTPRYLIKTRGQQVTLSCSPISGHRSVSWYQQTPGQGLQFLFEYFSETQRNKGNFPGRFSGRQFSNSRSEMNVSTLELGDSALYLCASSSRTDTDTQYFGPGTRLTVL.